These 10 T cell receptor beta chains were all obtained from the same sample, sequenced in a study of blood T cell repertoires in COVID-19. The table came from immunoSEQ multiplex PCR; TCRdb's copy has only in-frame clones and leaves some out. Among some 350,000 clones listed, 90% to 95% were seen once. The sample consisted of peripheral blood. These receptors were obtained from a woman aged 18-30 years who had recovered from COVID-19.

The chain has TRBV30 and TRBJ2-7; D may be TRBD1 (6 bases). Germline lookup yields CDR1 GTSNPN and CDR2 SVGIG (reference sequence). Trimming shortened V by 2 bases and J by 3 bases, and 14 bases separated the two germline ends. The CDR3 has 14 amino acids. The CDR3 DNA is TGTGCCTGGAGTTCCCGGGACACTAACTACGAGCAGTACGTC. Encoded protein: CAWSSRDTNYEQYV.

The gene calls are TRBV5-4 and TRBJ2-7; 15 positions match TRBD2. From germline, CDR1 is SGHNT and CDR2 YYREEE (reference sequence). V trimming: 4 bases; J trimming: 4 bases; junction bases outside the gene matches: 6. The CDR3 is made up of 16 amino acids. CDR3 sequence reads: CASSPGLAGGGYEQYV. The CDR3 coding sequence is TGTGCCAGCAGCCCCGGACTAGCGGGGGGGGGATACGAGCAGTACGTC.

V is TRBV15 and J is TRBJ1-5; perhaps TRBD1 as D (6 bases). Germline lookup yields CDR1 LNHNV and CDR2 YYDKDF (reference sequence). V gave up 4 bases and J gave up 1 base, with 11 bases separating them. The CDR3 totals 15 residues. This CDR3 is CATSTRTASNQPQHF. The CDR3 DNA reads TGTGCCACCAGCACTCGGACAGCAAGCAATCAGCCCCAGCATTTT.

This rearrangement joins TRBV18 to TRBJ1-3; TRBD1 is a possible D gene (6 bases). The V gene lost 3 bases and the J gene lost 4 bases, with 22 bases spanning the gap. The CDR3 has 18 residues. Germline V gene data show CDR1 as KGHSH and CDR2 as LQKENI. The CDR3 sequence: CASSPLGPSRGYGNTIYF. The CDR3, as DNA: TGTGCCAGCTCACCGCTCGGACCGTCCAGGGGCTACGGAAACACCATATATTTT.

The CDR3 loop is CASSQDPGRGTQYV. For the CDR3, the DNA is TGCGCCAGCAGCCAAGATCCCGGGAGGGGGACGCAGTACGTC. The rearrangement joins TRBV4-1 to TRBJ2-7, with TRBD2 matching 8 bases. Germline trimming cut 0 bases from V and 9 bases from J; bases unmatched to any gene: 7. Germline assignment: CDR1 MGHRA and CDR2 YSYEKL. This CDR3 has 14 residues.

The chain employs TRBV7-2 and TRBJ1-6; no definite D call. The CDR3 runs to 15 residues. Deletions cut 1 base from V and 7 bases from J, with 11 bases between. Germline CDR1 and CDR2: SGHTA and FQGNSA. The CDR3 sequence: CASSLGEGGNSPLHF. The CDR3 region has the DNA TGTGCCAGCAGCTTAGGGGAGGGTGGAAATTCACCCCTCCACTTT.

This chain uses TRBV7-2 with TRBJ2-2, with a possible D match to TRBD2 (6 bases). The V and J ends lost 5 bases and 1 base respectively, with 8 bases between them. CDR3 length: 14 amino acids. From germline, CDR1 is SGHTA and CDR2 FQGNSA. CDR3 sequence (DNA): TGTGCCAGCAGCATTAGCGGGAACACCGGGGAGCTGTTTTTT. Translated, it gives CASSISGNTGELFF.

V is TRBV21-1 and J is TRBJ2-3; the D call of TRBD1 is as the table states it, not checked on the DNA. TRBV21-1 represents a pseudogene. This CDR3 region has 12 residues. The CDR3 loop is CASGTGTDTQYF. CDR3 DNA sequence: TGTGCCAGCGGGACAGGGACAGATACGCAGTATTTT.

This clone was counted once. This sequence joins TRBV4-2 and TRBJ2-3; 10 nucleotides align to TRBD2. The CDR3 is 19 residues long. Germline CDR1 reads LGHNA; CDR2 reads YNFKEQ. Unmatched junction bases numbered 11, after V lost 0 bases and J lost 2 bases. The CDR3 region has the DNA TGTGCCAGCAGCCAAGACGACGAGCGGGAGGGCCGGGACACAGATACGCAGTATTTT. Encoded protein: CASSQDDEREGRDTDTQYF.

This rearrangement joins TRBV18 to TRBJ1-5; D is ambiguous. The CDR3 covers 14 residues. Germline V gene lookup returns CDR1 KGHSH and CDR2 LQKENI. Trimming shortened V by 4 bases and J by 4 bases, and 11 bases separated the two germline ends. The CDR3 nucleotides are TGTGCCAGCTCACAAGAGTCCGTTAATCAGCCCCAGCATTTT. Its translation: CASSQESVNQPQHF. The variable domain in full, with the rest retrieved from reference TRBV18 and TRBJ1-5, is NAGVMQNPRHLVRRRGQEARLRCSPMKGHSHVYWYRQLPEEGLKFMVYLQKENIIDESGMPKERFSAEFPKEGPSILRIQQVVRGDSAAYFCASSQESVNQPQHFGDGTRLSIL.